These 17 T cell receptor beta chains originate from one sample sequenced in a study of blood T cells in healthy people across ages. A second PCR, run for roughly 7 to 12 cycles, used a sample-barcoded 5' primer plus a J-beta primer mix. One entry per CDR3 protein results from TCRdb running MiXCR on the 5' RACE reads. This sample carries about 1,800,000 distinct CDR3 sequences, 28% of them seen once, and the ten largest clones take around 7.7%. Specimen: blood. These receptors were taken from a woman aged 30 to 39 in good health.

This clonotype occurred a few times. The chain is built from TRBV7-3 and TRBJ2-1, with D possibly matching TRBD2 (5 bases). The ends were cut back, 4 bases at V and 6 bases at J, with 13 bases in the middle. There are 14 residues in the CDR3. Germline-derived CDR1 and CDR2 are SGHTA and FQGTGA. CDR3 coding DNA: TGTGCCAGCAGCTCCACTAGTTGGGGCAATGAGCAGTTCTTC. Translation gives CASSSTSWGNEQFF.

The V call is TRBV12-3 or TRBV12-4, the J call TRBJ2-7, with a weak D call TRBD2 (5 bases). The V end lost 6 bases, the J end lost 4 bases, and 13 bases lay between the germline ends. This CDR3 comprises 13 residues. Here the CDR3 reads CASRYGVGYEQYF. CDR3 sequence (DNA): TGTGCCAGCAGATACGGGGTTGGGTACGAGCAGTACTTC.

This clonotype was seen repeatedly, ten times or more. CDR3 sequence (DNA): TGTGCCAGCAGTGATGTTGGGGGGCTATACAATGAGCAGTTCTTC. This sequence encodes CASSDVGGLYNEQFF. The rearrangement links TRBV2 to TRBJ2-1, with D perhaps given as TRBD1 or TRBD2 (6 bases each). The germline V gene has CDR1 SNHLY and CDR2 FYNNEI. The CDR3 spans 15 residues. V lost 3 bases and J lost 4, with 13 bases in between.

The chain carries TRBV6-6 and TRBJ1-1; D remains unclear. V shed 4 bases and J shed 0 bases, with 15 bases lying between them. The germline gives CDR1 MNHNY, CDR2 SVGAGI (reference sequence). The CDR3 sequence is 16 residues long. CDR3 sequence: CASSSLSAVVNTEAFF. DNA for the CDR3: TGTGCCAGCAGTTCTCTATCGGCCGTAGTGAACACTGAAGCTTTCTTT.

The chain carries TRBV10-3 and TRBJ1-5, with D perhaps matching TRBD1 (5 bases). The CDR3 extends over 13 amino acids. Germline V gene data show CDR1 as ENHRY and CDR2 as SYGVKD. V lost 3 bases to trimming and J lost 5 bases, with 8 bases between them. The CDR3: CAISEGEYQPQHF. In DNA, the CDR3 is TGTGCCATCAGTGAAGGGGAATATCAGCCCCAGCATTTT.

Points on this clonotype: A much larger clonotype is one base distant, so this may be a read error. This rearrangement joins TRBV10-3 to TRBJ1-1; the match to TRBD1 covers 9 bases. Germline CDR1 ENHRY, CDR2 SYGVKD. The CDR3 runs 13 residues. The CDR3 loop reads CAISGTGDTKAFF. The DNA for the CDR3 is TGTGCCATCAGTGGGACAGGGGACACTAAAGCTTTCTTT.

This clonotype showed up many times. This chain uses TRBV3-1 with TRBJ2-4; 8 nucleotides agree with TRBD1. The CDR3 consists of 13 residues. Germline lookup yields CDR1 LGHDT and CDR2 YNNKEL (reference sequence). V gave up 4 bases and J gave up 7 bases; unmatched junction bases: 3. In DNA, the CDR3 is TGTGCCAGCAGCCTCCAGGGGGCCAACATTCAGTACTTC. This encodes CASSLQGANIQYF. Looking up the rest from reference TRBV3-1 and TRBJ2-4 gives the full variable domain: DTAVSQTPKYLVTQMGNDKSIKCEQNLGHDTMYWYKQDSKKFLKIMFSYNNKELIINETVPNRFSPKSPDKAHLNLHINSLELGDSAVYFCASSLQGANIQYFGAGTRLSVL.

This clonotype was seen at least ten times. This chain uses TRBV6-5 with TRBJ2-1; TRBD2 matches 8 bases. This CDR3 is built from 15 residues. J lost 6 bases, V lost 6 bases, and 10 bases had no gene match. Germline V gives CDR1 MNHEY, CDR2 SVGAGI. This CDR3 reads CASRRPGLGPNEQFF. CDR3 in DNA: TGTGCCAGCAGGCGACCGGGACTAGGTCCCAATGAGCAGTTCTTC.

The chain uses TRBV20-1 and TRBJ1-2; D is unclear. Trimming took off 5 bases at V and 3 bases at J, with 10 bases between the two ends. The germline V gene encodes CDR1 DFQATT and CDR2 SNEGSKA (reference sequence). This CDR3 is 12 amino acids long. The CDR3 nucleotides read TGCAGTGCTGCTTTGGGGTACTATGGCTACACCTTC. It is translated as CSAALGYYGYTF.

This clonotype was recorded many times. The chain recombines TRBV15 with TRBJ2-5; D is possibly TRBD2 (6 bases). V lost 1 base and J lost 4, with 7 bases in between. CDR3 size: 13 residues. In germline, CDR1 is LNHNV, CDR2 YYDKDF (reference sequence). CDR3 loop: CATSRVGGETQYF. The CDR3 nucleotides read TGTGCCACCAGCAGAGTGGGGGGAGAGACCCAGTACTTC.

V and J are TRBV9 and TRBJ1-2, with D possibly TRBD1 on 5 matching bases. Germline values: CDR1 SGDLS, CDR2 YYNGEE. V was clipped by 0 bases and J by 4 bases, with 10 bases between them. The CDR3 runs to 14 residues. The CDR3 is CASSVESGTYGYTF. The CDR3, as DNA: TGTGCCAGCAGCGTAGAGTCCGGGACCTATGGCTACACCTTC.

In this sample, this clonotype turned up many times. The chain carries TRBV20-1 and TRBJ1-2; 7 bases are a match to TRBD1. Germline CDR1 and CDR2: DFQATT and SNEGSKA (reference sequence). V dropped 3 bases and J dropped 0; count of bases not matched to a gene: 1. This CDR3 is 13 amino acids long. CDR3 coding DNA: TGCAGTGCTAGTAGGGGGCCTAACTATGGCTACACCTTC. It is translated as CSASRGPNYGYTF.

This clonotype was counted between two and nine times. The rearrangement joins TRBV10-3 to TRBJ1-5; D is perhaps TRBD1 (5 bases). The V and J ends lost 6 bases and 4 bases respectively, with 13 bases between them. Germline CDR1 is ENHRY and CDR2 is SYGVKD. The CDR3 has 14 amino acids. This CDR3 is CAIRGVDRNQPQHF. The CDR3 DNA sequence: TGTGCCATCAGGGGGGTTGACCGGAATCAGCCCCAGCATTTT.

The J gene is TRBJ2-3, the V gene TRBV5-1; D call uncertain. The CDR3 length is 14 residues. Germline V gene lookup returns CDR1 SGHRS and CDR2 YFSETQ. V was pared by 0 bases and J by 2 bases, with 7 bases between. The CDR3 loop is CASSLDDNTDTQYF. The CDR3 DNA sequence: TGCGCCAGCAGCTTGGATGACAACACAGATACGCAGTATTTT.

This clonotype turned up a few times. The chain is built from TRBV20-1 and TRBJ1-5, with D perhaps matching TRBD1 (5 bases). Germline loops: CDR1 DFQATT, CDR2 SNEGSKA (reference sequence). V shed 0 bases and J shed 3 bases, with 12 bases lying between them. The CDR3 is 15 residues long. The CDR3 spells CSARDLGGDNQPQHF. The CDR3 nucleotides read TGCAGTGCTAGAGATCTGGGAGGGGACAATCAGCCCCAGCATTTT.

This clonotype was seen once. V usage is TRBV13 and J usage is TRBJ1-2; TRBD1 matches 7 bases. Germline V gene data show CDR1 as PRHDT and CDR2 as FYEKMQ (reference sequence). This CDR3 region has 14 residues. V dropped 5 bases and J dropped 4; count of bases not matched to a gene: 7. CDR3 nucleotide sequence: TGTGCCAGCAGCCGAAACCGGGACAGCTATGGCTACACCTTC. Amino acid sequence: CASSRNRDSYGYTF. Supplemented by reference TRBV13 and TRBJ1-2, the full variable domain reads AAGVIQSPRHLIKEKRETATLKCYPIPRHDTVYWYQQGPGQDPQFLISFYEKMQSDKGSIPDRFSAQQFSDYHSELNMSSLELGDSALYFCASSRNRDSYGYTFGSGTRLTVV.

This clonotype was counted only a few times. At one boundary the junction diverges from the germline segment, which might be a read error. The rearrangement uses TRBV20-1 and TRBJ1-5; tentatively, D is TRBD1 (5 bases). The germline V gene has CDR1 DFQATT and CDR2 SNEGSKA (reference sequence). The CDR3 totals 13 residues. The chain's CDR3 is CSAKGHGNQPQHF. DNA for the CDR3: TGCAGTGCTAAAGGACATGGCAACCAGCCCCAGCATTTT.